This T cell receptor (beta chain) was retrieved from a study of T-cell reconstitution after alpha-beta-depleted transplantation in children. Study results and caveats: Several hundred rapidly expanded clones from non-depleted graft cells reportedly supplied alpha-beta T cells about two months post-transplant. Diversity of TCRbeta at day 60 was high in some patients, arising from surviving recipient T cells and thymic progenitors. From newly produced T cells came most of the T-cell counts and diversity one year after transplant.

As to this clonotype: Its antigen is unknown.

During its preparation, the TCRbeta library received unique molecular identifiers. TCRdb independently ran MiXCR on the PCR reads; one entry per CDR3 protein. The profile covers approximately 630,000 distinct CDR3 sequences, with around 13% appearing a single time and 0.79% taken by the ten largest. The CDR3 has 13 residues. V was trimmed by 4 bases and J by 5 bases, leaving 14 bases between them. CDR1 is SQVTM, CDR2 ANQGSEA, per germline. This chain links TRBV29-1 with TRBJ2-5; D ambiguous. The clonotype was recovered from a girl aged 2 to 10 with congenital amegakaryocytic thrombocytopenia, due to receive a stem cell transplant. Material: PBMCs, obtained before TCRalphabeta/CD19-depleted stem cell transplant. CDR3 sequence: CSVVLPNQETQYF. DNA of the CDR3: TGCAGCGTTGTTTTGCCCAATCAGGAGACCCAGTACTTC.